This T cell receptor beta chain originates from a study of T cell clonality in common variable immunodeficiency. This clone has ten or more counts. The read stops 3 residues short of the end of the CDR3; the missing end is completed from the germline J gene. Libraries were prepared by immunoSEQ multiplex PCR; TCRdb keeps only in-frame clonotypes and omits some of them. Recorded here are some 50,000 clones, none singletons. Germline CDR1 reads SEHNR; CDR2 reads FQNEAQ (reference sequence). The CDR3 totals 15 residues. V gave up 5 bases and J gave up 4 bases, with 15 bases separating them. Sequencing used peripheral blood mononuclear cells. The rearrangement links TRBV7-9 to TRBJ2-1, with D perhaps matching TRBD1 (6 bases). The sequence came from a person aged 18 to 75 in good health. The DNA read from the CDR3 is TGTGCCAGCAGCCCCCCACAGGGCAAGTACAATGAG. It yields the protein CASSPPQGKYNE. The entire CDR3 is CASSPPQGKYNEQFF.